This TCR beta chain comes out of a study of prognosis after radiotherapy for stage I lung cancer. Study as a whole: Tumor types were squamous cell carcinoma in roughly 7 patients, adenocarcinoma in about eleven.

The V and J ends lost 2 bases and 4 bases, in that order; junction bases with no gene match: 6. This CDR3 has 16 amino acids. The V gene's germline CDR1 is WSHSY and CDR2 SAAADI. At least ten counts were recorded for this clonotype. Multiplex PCR in two rounds served to amplify TCR beta CDR3 from genomic DNA. The first round of PCR was done with primers that matched each TRBV and TRBJ gene. Universal primers were what the second PCR round relied on. Each CDR3 protein is one row after TCRdb ran MiXCR on the multiplex PCR reads. This repertoire shows about 18,000 distinct CDR3 sequences, 44% found once; its top ten account for roughly 43%.

The TCR was taken from a donor of 50 years or more with non-small cell lung cancer. The genes are TRBV10-2 and TRBJ1-2; 11 positions agree with TRBD1. The source was PBMCs, collected before or after stereotactic body radiation therapy (not recorded which). The CDR3 protein is CASSEGQGASSYGYTF. The CDR3, as DNA: TGCGCCAGCAGTGAGGGACAGGGGGCGTCGAGCTATGGCTACACCTTC.